Described below is a single T cell receptor beta chain sequence and its context. Its antigen is undetermined. This entry is derived from a study of T cells in Graves' hyperthyroidism and ophthalmopathy. Study-level findings and limits: Most expanded thyroid clonotypes above 0.001 also appeared in blood.

CDR3 length equals 15 residues. Trimming cost V 1 base and J 2 bases; bases outside gene matches: 3. Looked up from germline, CDR1 is SGHDN and CDR2 is FVKESK. Researchers amplified the TCR beta CDR3 regions from RNA transcripts. TCR CDR3 underwent first-round RT-PCR with the HTBI primer set. One entry per CDR3 protein, called by TCRdb with MiXCR from the multiplex PCR reads. The sample yields a few hundred thousand distinct CDR3 sequences, about 14% seen once. The receptor was derived from a woman aged 25 to 45 with Graves' ophthalmopathy. This rearrangement joins TRBV14 to TRBJ1-2, with 8 bases that match TRBD1. The sequencing sample was made of blood. The CDR3 DNA follows: TGTGCCAGCAGCCAAGGGACAGGGCTCAACTATGGCTACACCTTC. It yields the protein CASSQGTGLNYGYTF.